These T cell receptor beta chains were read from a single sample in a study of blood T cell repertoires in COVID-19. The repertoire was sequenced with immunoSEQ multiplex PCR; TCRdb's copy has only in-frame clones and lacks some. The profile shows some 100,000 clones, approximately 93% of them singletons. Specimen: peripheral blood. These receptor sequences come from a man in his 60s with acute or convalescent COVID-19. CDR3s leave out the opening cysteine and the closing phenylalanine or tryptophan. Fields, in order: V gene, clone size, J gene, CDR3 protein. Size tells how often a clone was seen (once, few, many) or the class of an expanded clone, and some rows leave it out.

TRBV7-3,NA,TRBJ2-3,ASSLQTSGLGTDTQY
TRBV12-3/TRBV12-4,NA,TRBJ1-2,ASRGPGNYGYT
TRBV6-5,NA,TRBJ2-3,ASRQQGASTDTQY
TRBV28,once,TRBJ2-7,ASSLRRAALAGYSYEQY
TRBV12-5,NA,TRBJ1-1,ASGSYLRQGGVNTEAF
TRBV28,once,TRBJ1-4,ASSFGRDRYNEKLF
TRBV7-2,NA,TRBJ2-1,ASSSFSGRNGEQF
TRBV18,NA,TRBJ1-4,ASSPSHNEKLF
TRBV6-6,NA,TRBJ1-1,ASSLFNTEAF
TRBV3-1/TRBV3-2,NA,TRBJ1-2,ASSSNGQGVWPST
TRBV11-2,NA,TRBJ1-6,ASSPDGGQGVGSPLH
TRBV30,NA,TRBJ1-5,AWSSDIRSNQPQH
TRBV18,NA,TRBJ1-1,ASSPQDGETEAF
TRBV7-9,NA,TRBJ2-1,ASSLESNNEQF
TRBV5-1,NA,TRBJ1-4,ASSLLGEGGEKLF
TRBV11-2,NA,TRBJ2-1,ASSFDRGNEQF
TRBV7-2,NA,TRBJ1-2,ASSLTGQGTFYGYT
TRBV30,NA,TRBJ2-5,AWSLGQGTETQY
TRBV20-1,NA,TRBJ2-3,SASLAGGPADTQY
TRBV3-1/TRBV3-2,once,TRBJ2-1,ASSQRLAGLYNEQF
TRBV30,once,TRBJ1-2,AWKGQGPYGYT
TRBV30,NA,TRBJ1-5,AWSPGGGQPQH
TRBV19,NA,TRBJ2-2,ASSIRRGNTGELF
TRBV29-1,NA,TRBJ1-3,SVRAGDGNTIY
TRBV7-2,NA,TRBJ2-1,ASSSHSGRPNEQF
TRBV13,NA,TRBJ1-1,ASSLLGGETEAF
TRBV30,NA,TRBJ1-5,AWSVHRTGRVEQPQH
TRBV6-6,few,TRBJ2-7,ASSVTSGSDEQY
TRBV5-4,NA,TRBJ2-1,ASSQSLSSYNEQF
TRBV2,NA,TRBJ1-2,ASIQGGRGINYGYT
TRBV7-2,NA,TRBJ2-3,ASSLERLAGLTDTQY
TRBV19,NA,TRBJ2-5,ASSLGGARAQETQY
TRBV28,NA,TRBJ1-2,ASSPPGDYGYT
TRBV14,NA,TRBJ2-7,ASRATGGVHEQY
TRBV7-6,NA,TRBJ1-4,ASSLGSGVGNEKLF
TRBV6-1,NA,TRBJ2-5,ASSEVRSRETQY
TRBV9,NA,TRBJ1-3,ASSVGHNSGNTIY
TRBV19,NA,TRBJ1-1,ASSSLGTGGRAF
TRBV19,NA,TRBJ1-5,ASSMVQGNDQPQH
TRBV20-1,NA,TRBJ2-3,SATQGGTQY
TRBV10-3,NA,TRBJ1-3,AISDPRTALRGPSGNTIY
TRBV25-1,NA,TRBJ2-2,ASSRGGTGELF
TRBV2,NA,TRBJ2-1,ASSEPGLAGGDEQF
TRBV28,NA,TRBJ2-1,ASARTGSYNEQF
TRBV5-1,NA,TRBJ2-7,ASSPRDRGFPTAYEQY
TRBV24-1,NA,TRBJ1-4,ATSASRPTPNEKLF
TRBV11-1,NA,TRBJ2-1,ASSLRDYLNNEQF
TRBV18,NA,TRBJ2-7,ASSPLPVTGVGEQY
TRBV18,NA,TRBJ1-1,ASSPRGRGDTEAF
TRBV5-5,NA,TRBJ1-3,ASDRGPSGNTIY
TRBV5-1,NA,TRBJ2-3,ASSLGASTDTQY
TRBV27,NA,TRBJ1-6,ASSPHRGAYNSPLH
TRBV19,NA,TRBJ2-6,ASSPTSAGANVLT
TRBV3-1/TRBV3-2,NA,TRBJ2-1,ASSQALSGGRGSYNEQF